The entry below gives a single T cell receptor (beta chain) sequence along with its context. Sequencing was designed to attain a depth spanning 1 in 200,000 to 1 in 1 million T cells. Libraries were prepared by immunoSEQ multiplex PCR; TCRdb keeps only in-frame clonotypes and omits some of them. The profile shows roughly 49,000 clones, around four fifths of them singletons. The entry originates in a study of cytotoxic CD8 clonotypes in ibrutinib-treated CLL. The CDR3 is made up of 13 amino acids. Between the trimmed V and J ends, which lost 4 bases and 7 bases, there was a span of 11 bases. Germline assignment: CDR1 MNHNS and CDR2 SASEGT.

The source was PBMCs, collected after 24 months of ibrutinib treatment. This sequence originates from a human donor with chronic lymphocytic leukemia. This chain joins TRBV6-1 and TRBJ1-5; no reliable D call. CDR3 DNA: TGTGCCAGCAGTGGGGTCTTTGTCCAGCCCCAGCATTTT. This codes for CASSGVFVQPQHF.